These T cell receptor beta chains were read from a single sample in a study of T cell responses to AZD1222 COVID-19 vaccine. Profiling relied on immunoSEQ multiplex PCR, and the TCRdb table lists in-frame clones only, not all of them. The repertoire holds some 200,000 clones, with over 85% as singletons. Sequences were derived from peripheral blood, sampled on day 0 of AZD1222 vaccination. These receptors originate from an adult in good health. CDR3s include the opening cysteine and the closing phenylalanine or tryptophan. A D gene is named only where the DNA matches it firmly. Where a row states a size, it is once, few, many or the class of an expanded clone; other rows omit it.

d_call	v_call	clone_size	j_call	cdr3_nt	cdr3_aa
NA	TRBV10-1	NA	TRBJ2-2	TGCGCCAGCAGTGAGTCCCTTGGGGAGCTGTTTTTT	CASSESLGELFF
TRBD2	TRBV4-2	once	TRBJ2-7	TGTGCCAGCAGCCAAGAAGGTAGGGGGACTAGCGCCCCCTACGAGCAGTACTTC	CASSQEGRGTSAPYEQYF
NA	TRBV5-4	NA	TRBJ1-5	TGTGCCAGCAGCTTGTTTGGGAATCAAAATCAGCCCCAGCATTTT	CASSLFGNQNQPQHF
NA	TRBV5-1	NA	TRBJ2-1	TGCGCCAGCAGCTTTCGCAGGTGGGATTTTGAGCAGTTCTTC	CASSFRRWDFEQFF
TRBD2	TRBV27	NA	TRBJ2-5	TGTGCCAGCAGAGTAGCGGGGGGGACCGAGACCCAGTACTTC	CASRVAGGTETQYF
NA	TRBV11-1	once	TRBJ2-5	TGTGCCAGCAGCTCCCCTCTCCTAGAGACCCAGTACTTC	CASSSPLLETQYF
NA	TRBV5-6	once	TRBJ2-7	TGTGCCAGCTCTCGAGAGTACGAGCAGTACTTC	CASSREYEQYF
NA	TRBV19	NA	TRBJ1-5	TGTGCCAGTAGTGCAATGGGGGGCCGCCAGCCCCAGCATTTT	CASSAMGGRQPQHF
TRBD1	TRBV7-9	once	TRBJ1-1	TGTGCCAGCAGCTTTGGGGGGGACAGGATAGGGAACACTGAAGCTTTCTTT	CASSFGGDRIGNTEAFF
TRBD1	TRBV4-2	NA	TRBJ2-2	TGTGCCAGCAGCCAAGGATCGGGACAGGGGTGGCCCGGGGAGCTGTTTTTT	CASSQGSGQGWPGELFF
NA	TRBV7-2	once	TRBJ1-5	TGTGCCAGCAGCTTAGCAAAGAATCAGCCCCAGCATTTT	CASSLAKNQPQHF
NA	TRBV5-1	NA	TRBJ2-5	TGCGCCAGCAGCTTGGTTCCTGGCGGGGCGTACCAAGAGACCCAGTACTTC	CASSLVPGGAYQETQYF
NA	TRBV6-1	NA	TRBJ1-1	TGTGCCAGCAGTGACAGGGGCATGAACACTGAAGCTTTCTTT	CASSDRGMNTEAFF
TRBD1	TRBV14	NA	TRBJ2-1	TGTGCCAGCAGCCAAGATATCGGGGCAGGGGGCAATGAGCAGTTCTTC	CASSQDIGAGGNEQFF
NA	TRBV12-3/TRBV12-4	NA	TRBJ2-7	TGTGCCAGCAGTTTCTCCACGACCTACGAGCAGTACTTC	CASSFSTTYEQYF
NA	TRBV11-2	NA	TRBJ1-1	TGTGCCAGCAGCTCGGGCCCGGGAGAGAACACTGAAGCTTTCTTT	CASSSGPGENTEAFF
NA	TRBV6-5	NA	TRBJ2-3	TGTGCCACTAAAGGGGGGGGGCTCGAGGATACGCAGTATTTT	CATKGGGLEDTQYF
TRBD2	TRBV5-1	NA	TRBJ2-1	TGCGCCAGCAGCTTGGGAGCGGGAGAGGTCAATGAGCAGTTCTTC	CASSLGAGEVNEQFF
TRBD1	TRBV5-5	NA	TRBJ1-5	TGTGCCAGCAGCTCAGCCGGGACAGGGGCTTCGGATCAGCCCCAGCATTTT	CASSSAGTGASDQPQHF
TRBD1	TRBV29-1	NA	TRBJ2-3	TGCAGCGTTCGTTTGGACAGGGGCACAGATACGCAGTATTTT	CSVRLDRGTDTQYF
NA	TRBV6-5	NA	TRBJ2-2	TGTGCCAGCAGTTACGGTGGGCGAGGGGAGCTGTTTTTT	CASSYGGRGELFF
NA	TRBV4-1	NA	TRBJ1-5	TGCGCCAGCAGCCGGGGGGCGGCGGTTCAGCCCCAGCATTTT	CASSRGAAVQPQHF
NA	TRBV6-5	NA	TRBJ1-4	TGTGCCAGCAGTCGGGCCGGAGGGAATGAAAAACTGTTTTTT	CASSRAGGNEKLFF